The clone carrying this TCR beta chain was seen ten or more times. Its antigen is still unknown. This entry comes from a study of response to subunit inactivated influenza vaccine. TCRdb processed the RT-PCR reads anew with MiXCR; each CDR3 protein has one entry. The table records 200,000 to 250,000 distinct CDR3 sequences, approximately 12% of them present only once. Study-wide results and caveats: Authors proposed each seasonal influenza vaccination draws in few new T cells.

The CDR3 runs to 15 residues. Trimming removed 1 base from V and 4 bases from J; junction bases left unmatched: 5. Germline lookup yields CDR1 LGHDT and CDR2 YNNKEL (reference sequence). This sequence was found in a man in his fifties or sixties who received an inactivated influenza vaccine. Here the sequenced sample was non-naive T cells sorted from PBMCs, taken 14 to 15 days before vaccination. The chain links TRBV3-1 to TRBJ2-7; 9 bases are shared with TRBD2. The CDR3 sequence is CASSQGSSGRYEQYF. The DNA for the CDR3 is TGTGCCAGCAGCCAAGGATCCAGCGGGAGGTACGAGCAGTACTTC.